This TCR beta chain was retrieved from a study of human T cells and chemical hapten exposure. On the study more broadly: Skin of the upper inner arm, roughly 2 cm by roughly 2 cm, received 2% DPC for sensitization.

The CDR3 runs to 13 residues. V was cut by 3 bases and J by 6 bases, with 14 bases left in between. Per the germline V gene, CDR1 is SQVTM and CDR2 is ANQGSEA. In its sample, this clonotype was seen many times. Its antigen remains unknown. Study conclusions and caveats: Significantly greater numbers of large CDR3 similarity clusters came from expanded TCRs than from controls. The presence of alopecia in the donors means their immune response may differ from healthy people's.

Each CDR3 protein gets one entry after TCRdb re-called the RACE reads with MiXCR. This sample has 50,000 or so distinct CDR3 sequences, with about 10% found just once. Time point given: patch test 1, 2 weeks after DPC sensitization. As for treatment: therapeutic diphenylcyclopropenone sensitization with weekly scalp DPC. Sequences were derived from whole blood, sampled in connection with sensitization to the hapten diphenylcyclopropenone (DPC). The rearrangement uses TRBV29-1 and TRBJ1-2; no reliable D call. The receptor's source is a woman aged 50 to 65 with alopecia areata. Some clones in this sample may be carry-over from other donors' samples. The CDR3 DNA is TGCAGCGTTGAGGTAACCCCGGGAGATGGCTACACCTTC. The encoded protein is CSVEVTPGDGYTF.